These 27 T cell receptor beta chains originate from one sample sequenced in a study of control samples from healthy donors and cancer patients (dated by TCRdb to the early 2020s). Libraries were constructed by the immunoSEQ multiplex PCR assay. TCRdb obtained this table from immuneACCESS and retained in-frame rearrangements with V and J assigned. These tables miss some clones; where compared with another copy, unresolved V genes account for less than half of the shortfall, and the remainder is unexplained. For this sample the table gives about 140,000 clones, of which around 90% were detected only once. About 3.2% of the sample is in the top ten clones. Sequences were obtained from blood. The receptor source for this set is a young man in good health.

J is TRBJ1-2 and V is TRBV6-4; perhaps TRBD1 as D (5 bases). The germline V and J ends were trimmed by 2 bases and 8 bases, with 12 bases remaining between them. Germline V gene data show CDR1 as MRHNA and CDR2 as SNTAGT. The CDR3 is made up of 13 amino acids. CDR3 protein: CASSDGTAGGYTF. The CDR3 nucleotides read TGTGCCAGCAGTGACGGGACGGCGGGGGGCTACACCTTC.

This chain connects TRBV7-6 to TRBJ2-3; TRBD2 matches at 8 bases. The CDR3 has 16 amino acids. With 1 base clipped from V and 1 base from J, the junction kept 4 bases outside the gene matches. Per germline, CDR1 SGHVS and CDR2 FNYEAQ. CDR3 sequence reads: CASSLGGGLGTDTQYF. Here the CDR3 DNA reads TGTGCCAGCAGCTTAGGCGGGGGGTTGGGCACAGATACGCAGTATTTT.

This chain connects TRBV6-6 to TRBJ2-3; TRBD2 matches at 8 bases. Germline assignment: CDR1 MNHNY and CDR2 SVGAGI (reference sequence). Trimming at V came to 0 bases and at J to 1 base, leaving 0 bases not matched to a gene. The CDR3 runs 15 residues. The CDR3 DNA follows: TGTGCCAGCAGTTACTCTAGCGGGGGCACAGATACGCAGTATTTT. It encodes CASSYSSGGTDTQYF.

The CDR3 nucleotides read TGCGCCAGCAGCTTGGTATTGTCGGGGGACAATGAGCAGTTCTTC. Amino acid sequence: CASSLVLSGDNEQFF. J is TRBJ2-1 and V is TRBV5-1, with D maybe TRBD2 (6 bases). V lost 0 bases and J lost 5, with 12 bases in between. Germline CDR1 reads SGHRS; CDR2 reads YFSETQ. This CDR3 comprises 15 residues.

CDR3 loop: CASSMYRATYEQYF. In nucleotides, the CDR3 is TGTGCCAGTAGTATGTACAGAGCCACCTACGAGCAGTACTTC. The rearrangement joins TRBV19 to TRBJ2-7; D gene unclear. V lost 3 bases and J lost 2, with 11 bases in between. The length of the CDR3 is 14 residues. In germline, CDR1 is LNHDA, CDR2 SQIVND (reference sequence).

As DNA, the CDR3 is TGCGCCAGCAGCCGCACCTTTGCCAGGGTAGGGTCCGAGCAGTACTTC. It specifies CASSRTFARVGSEQYF. V usage is TRBV4-1 and J usage is TRBJ2-7; tentatively, D is TRBD1 (5 bases). Germline-derived CDR1 and CDR2 are MGHRA and YSYEKL. CDR3 size: 16 residues. Trimming shortened V by 4 bases and J by 6 bases, and 22 bases separated the two germline ends.

The CDR3 DNA reads TGTGCCAGTAGCCGGGACAGAGAAGAAAAACTGTTTTTT. As protein: CASSRDREEKLFF. The chain links TRBV2 to TRBJ1-4, with 7 bases lining up with TRBD1. V lost 9 bases to trimming and J lost 8 bases; unmatched junction nucleotides: 9. Germline-derived CDR1 and CDR2 are SNHLY and FYNNEI. The CDR3 spans 13 residues.

A remark on this clone: This sample includes further DNA sequences coding for the same CDR3. J is TRBJ1-2 and V is TRBV28, with 8 bases lining up with TRBD1. This CDR3 is built from 12 residues. Germline V lookup: CDR1 MDHEN, CDR2 SYDVKM. J was trimmed by 4 bases and V by 5 bases; bases with no gene match: 0. This CDR3 is CASSGTGYGYTF. The CDR3 DNA reads TGTGCCAGCAGTGGGACAGGCTATGGCTACACCTTC.

The V and J genes are TRBV2 and TRBJ1-1, with no clear D. CDR3 length equals 12 residues. The V end was cut by 10 bases, the J end by 0 bases, with 9 bases between. The germline gives CDR1 SNHLY, CDR2 FYNNEI. The CDR3 sequence is CATLQMNTEAFF. CDR3 DNA sequence: TGTGCCACACTTCAGATGAACACTGAAGCTTTCTTT.

The genes are TRBV15 and TRBJ1-1; D may be TRBD1 (5 bases). The V gene lost 5 bases and the J gene lost 8 bases, with 18 bases spanning the gap. Germline CDR1 is LNHNV and CDR2 is YYDKDF (reference sequence). The CDR3 extends over 14 amino acids. CDR3: CATSGGVAGREAFF. DNA of the CDR3: TGTGCCACCAGCGGAGGGGTAGCAGGGCGGGAAGCTTTCTTT.

This clone was picked up one time. V gene TRBV10-3 combines with J gene TRBJ2-3, with D possibly matching TRBD2 (7 bases). CDR1 and CDR2 (germline): ENHRY, SYGVKD. The CDR3 is made up of 14 amino acids. Trimming removed 7 bases at V and 4 bases at J, with 15 bases between. CDR3 amino acids: CAINTGGASDTQYF. For the CDR3, the DNA is TGTGCCATCAACACGGGGGGCGCGTCAGATACGCAGTATTTT.

The V gene is TRBV30, the J gene TRBJ1-2; no clear D gene. Germline CDR1 is GTSNPN and CDR2 is SVGIG (reference sequence). Trimming stripped 1 base from V and 8 bases from J, with 5 bases between. CDR3 size: 10 residues. The CDR3 loop reads CAWSESGYTF. The CDR3, as DNA: TGTGCCTGGAGTGAATCGGGCTACACCTTC.

CDR3: CATSDTGFGYTF. DNA of the CDR3: TGTGCCACCAGTGATACAGGGTTTGGCTACACCTTC. The chain couples TRBV24-1 to TRBJ1-2, with D possibly TRBD1 on 6 matching bases. The CDR3 has 12 amino acids. Germline CDR1 and CDR2: KGHDR and SFDVKD. The V end was cut by 3 bases, the J end by 7 bases, with 8 bases between.

The gene calls are TRBV7-9 and TRBJ1-5; perhaps TRBD1 as D (5 bases). This CDR3 region has 14 residues. V gave up 1 base and J gave up 7 bases, with 11 bases separating them. Germline CDR1 reads SEHNR; CDR2 reads FQNEAQ (reference sequence). This CDR3 reads CASSLDGANQPQHF. CDR3 DNA: TGTGCCAGCAGCTTAGATGGGGCCAACCAGCCCCAGCATTTT. Using reference TRBV7-9 and TRBJ1-5 for the parts outside the CDR3, the full variable domain is DTGVSQNPRHKITKRGQNVTFRCDPISEHNRLYWYRQTLGQGPEFLTYFQNEAQLEKSRLLSDRFSAERPKGSFSTLEIQRTEQGDSAMYLCASSLDGANQPQHFGDGTRLSIL.

This chain joins TRBV12-3 or TRBV12-4 and TRBJ1-5, with D perhaps TRBD1 (5 bases). The length of the CDR3 is 13 residues. Deletions cut 8 bases from V and 5 bases from J, with 13 bases between. The CDR3 reads CASVSRVHQPQHF. The CDR3 bases are TGTGCCAGCGTATCCAGGGTCCATCAGCCCCAGCATTTT.

This clone was seen only once. The chain links TRBV5-6 to TRBJ2-2; no definite D call. The CDR3 is made up of 16 amino acids. V lost 6 bases to trimming and J lost 5 bases, with 20 bases between them. Germline V gene sequence: CDR1 SGHDT, CDR2 YYEEEE. Written as DNA, the CDR3 is TGTGCCAGCAACCCCCGCCCGGCTAGAAAAACCGGGGAGCTGTTTTTT. This gives the protein CASNPRPARKTGELFF.

The chain employs TRBV3-1 (or the pseudogene TRBV3-2) and TRBJ2-1; 13 positions agree with TRBD2. V shed 6 bases and J 6 bases; nucleotides not matched to a gene: 5. In germline, CDR1 is LGHDT, CDR2 YNNKEL (reference sequence). The CDR3 spans 15 residues. Here the CDR3 reads CASRARTSGGNEQFF. CDR3 nucleotides: TGTGCCAGCAGAGCGAGGACTAGCGGGGGCAATGAGCAGTTCTTC.

This rearrangement joins TRBV18 to TRBJ2-7; D call uncertain. Germline CDR1 KGHSH, CDR2 LQKENI. This CDR3 is 12 amino acids long. V was trimmed by 0 bases and J by 6 bases, leaving 6 bases between them. CDR3 sequence: CASSPPVGEQYF. The CDR3 DNA follows: TGTGCCAGCTCACCACCGGTAGGCGAGCAGTACTTC.

This chain connects TRBV12-5 to TRBJ2-1; 8 nucleotides agree with TRBD2. The V gene end was trimmed by 3 bases and the J gene end by 4 bases; junction bases not matched to a gene: 5. CDR3 length equals 15 residues. The germline V gene has CDR1 LGHNT and CDR2 FRNRAP. The DNA of the CDR3 is TGTGCTAGTGGTTTCCGATCGGGGGGGTACAATGAGCAGTTCTTC. Amino acid sequence: CASGFRSGGYNEQFF.

V usage is TRBV19 and J usage is TRBJ1-4, with D possibly being TRBD1 (5 bases). CDR1 and CDR2 from the germline V gene are LNHDA and SQIVND (reference sequence). V gave up 6 bases and J gave up 0 bases, with 14 bases separating them. CDR3 length: 16 amino acids. This CDR3 reads CASRTRATPTNEKLFF. CDR3 nucleotides: TGTGCCAGTAGGACCAGGGCCACTCCAACTAATGAAAAACTGTTTTTT. The whole variable domain, remainder taken from reference TRBV19 and TRBJ1-4, is DGGITQSPKYLFRKEGQNVTLSCEQNLNHDAMYWYRQDPGQGLRLIYYSQIVNDFQKGDIAEGYSVSREKKESFPLTVTSAQKNPTAFYLCASRTRATPTNEKLFFGSGTQLSVL.

V gene TRBV6-1 combines with J gene TRBJ2-3, with 7 bases aligning to TRBD2. The trim removed 1 base at V and 0 bases at J, leaving 10 bases unmatched. The CDR3 is 18 residues long. CDR1 and CDR2 (germline): MNHNS, SASEGT. DNA of the CDR3: TGTGCCAGCAGTGAAGTGGGCTGGGGGGGGGTCAGCACAGATACGCAGTATTTT. It yields the protein CASSEVGWGGVSTDTQYF.

The genes are TRBV21-1 and TRBJ1-5; the table's D call, TRBD1, was not checked against the DNA. TRBV21-1 corresponds to a pseudogene. CDR3 length equals 17 residues. The CDR3 sequence is CASSKRDSVYRNQPQHF. For the CDR3, the DNA is TGTGCCAGCAGCAAAAGGGACAGCGTCTATAGGAATCAGCCCCAGCATTTT.

The chain joins TRBV5-1 to TRBJ2-1, with TRBD2 identical over 11 bases. CDR1 and CDR2 (germline): SGHRS, YFSETQ. The J segment lost 6 bases and the V segment lost 0 bases, leaving 2 bases of the junction unmatched. The CDR3 runs 15 residues. The CDR3 here is CASSLELAGANEQFF. The CDR3 DNA is TGCGCCAGCAGCTTGGAACTAGCGGGAGCCAATGAGCAGTTCTTC.

The sample holds one count of this clone. The genes are TRBV19 and TRBJ1-5; no reliable D call. CDR3 size: 14 residues. The V gene lost 8 bases and the J gene lost 0 bases, with 11 bases spanning the gap. CDR1 LNHDA and CDR2 SQIVND come from the germline V gene (reference sequence). The chain's CDR3 is CASRTGYSNQPQHF. The DNA of the CDR3 is TGTGCCAGTCGGACGGGTTATAGCAATCAGCCCCAGCATTTT.

This chain connects TRBV6-1 to TRBJ1-2; 7 bases are a match to TRBD1. The ends lost 3 bases at V and 5 bases at J; junction bases unmatched: 6. CDR3 length equals 14 residues. Germline-derived CDR1 and CDR2 are MNHNS and SASEGT. CDR3 bases: TGTGCCAGCAGTGAGACAGGGCACCGATATGGCTACACCTTC. Its protein is CASSETGHRYGYTF.

This chain uses TRBV3-1 (or the pseudogene TRBV3-2) with TRBJ2-1; D is ambiguous. CDR3 size: 15 residues. V shed 0 bases and J shed 2 bases, with 8 bases lying between them. Per germline, CDR1 LGHDT and CDR2 YNNKEL (reference sequence). The CDR3 nucleotides are TGTGCCAGCAGCCAAGAAATATGGGCCTACAATGAGCAGTTCTTC. Protein: CASSQEIWAYNEQFF.

The chain uses TRBV9 and TRBJ2-1; 12 positions agree with TRBD2. CDR1 and CDR2 (germline): SGDLS, YYNGEE. V lost 4 bases, J lost 0 bases, and 11 bases stayed unmatched. The CDR3 sequence is 19 residues long. The DNA for the CDR3 is TGTGCCAGCAGCCCTGGCCTAGCGGGGGGGCGCCTCTCCTACAATGAGCAGTTCTTC. This gives the protein CASSPGLAGGRLSYNEQFF.